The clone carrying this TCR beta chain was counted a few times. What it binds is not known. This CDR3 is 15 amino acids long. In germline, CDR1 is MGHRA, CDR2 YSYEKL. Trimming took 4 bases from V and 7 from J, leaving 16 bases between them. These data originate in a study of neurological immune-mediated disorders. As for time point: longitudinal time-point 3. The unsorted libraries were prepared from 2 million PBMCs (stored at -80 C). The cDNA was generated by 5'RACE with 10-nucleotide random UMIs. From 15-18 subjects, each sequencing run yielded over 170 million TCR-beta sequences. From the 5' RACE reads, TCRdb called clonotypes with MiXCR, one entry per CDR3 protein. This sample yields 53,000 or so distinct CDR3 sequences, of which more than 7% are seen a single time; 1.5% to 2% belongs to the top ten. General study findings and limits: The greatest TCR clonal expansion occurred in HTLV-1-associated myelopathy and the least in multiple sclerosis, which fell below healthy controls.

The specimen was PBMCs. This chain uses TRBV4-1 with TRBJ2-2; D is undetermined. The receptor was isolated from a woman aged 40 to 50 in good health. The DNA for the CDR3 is TGCGCCAGCAGCCGGCTTTCGGGTGGTTACGGGGAGCTGTTTTTT. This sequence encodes CASSRLSGGYGELFF.